A single sample gave rise to the 26 T cell receptor beta chains below, sequenced in a study of T cells in Graves' hyperthyroidism and ophthalmopathy. Amplification yielded TCR beta CDR3 regions, with RNA transcripts as the source. The HTBI primer set drove a first-round RT-PCR of the TCR CDR3. MiXCR was run by TCRdb on the multiplex PCR reads, yielding one entry per CDR3 protein. The table has about 360,000 distinct CDR3 sequences, under 15% seen once; the top ten hold 9.2%. Material: blood. The receptors were gathered from a woman aged 18 to 35 with Graves' hyperthyroidism.

This clonotype was picked up many times. The genes are TRBV2 and TRBJ1-6, with 9 bases fitting TRBD1. From germline, CDR1 is SNHLY and CDR2 FYNNEI. This CDR3 region has 13 residues. With 11 bases clipped from V and 7 bases from J, the junction kept 6 bases outside the gene matches. The CDR3 region has the DNA TGTGCCTTCTGGGGGACAGGGAATTCACCCCTCCACTTT. It translates to CAFWGTGNSPLHF.

At least ten counts were recorded for this clonotype. The rearrangement links TRBV28 to TRBJ2-1, with 7 bases aligning to TRBD1. The CDR3 sequence is 13 residues long. Germline CDR1 reads MDHEN; CDR2 reads SYDVKM. With V trimmed by 6 bases and J by 6 bases, 5 bases remained unmatched. The CDR3 DNA reads as TGTGCCAGCAGGCTACAGGGGAGCAATGAGCAGTTCTTC. Residues: CASRLQGSNEQFF.

Only one count was recorded for this clonotype. Possible read error: a much larger clone is one base away. The chain combines TRBV12-3 or TRBV12-4 with TRBJ2-7; no clear D gene. This CDR3 spans 12 amino acids. DNA for the CDR3: TGTGCCAGCCGTTTGTCCCCTTACGAGCAGTACTTC. Its protein is CASRLSPYEQYF.

CDR3 residues: CSVERGAGVGYTF. The CDR3 bases are TGCAGCGTTGAACGGGGAGCAGGGGTCGGCTACACCTTC. V gene TRBV29-1 combines with J gene TRBJ1-2, with a weak D call TRBD1 (6 bases). The V and J ends lost 2 bases and 8 bases respectively, with 15 bases between them. The CDR3 has 13 residues. Germline V gene lookup returns CDR1 SQVTM and CDR2 ANQGSEA.

This clonotype was recorded many times. The chain joins TRBV28 to TRBJ1-6; 12 positions match TRBD1. The CDR3 has 16 residues. J was trimmed by 10 bases and V by 3 bases; bases with no gene match: 7. The germline gives CDR1 MDHEN, CDR2 SYDVKM. The DNA for the CDR3 is TGTGCCAGCAGTTTGACCGGGACAGGGGGCCGCTCACCCCTCCACTTT. Amino acids: CASSLTGTGGRSPLHF. Combining the CDR3 with reference TRBV28 and TRBJ1-6 gives the whole variable domain DVKVTQSSRYLVKRTGEKVFLECVQDMDHENMFWYRQDPGLGLRLIYFSYDVKMKEKGDIPEGYSVSREKKERFSLILESASTNQTSMYLCASSLTGTGGRSPLHFGNGTRLTVT.

The sample holds many counts of this clonotype. The chain employs TRBV2 and TRBJ2-2; unclear D gene. Trimming stripped 2 bases from V and 9 bases from J, with 4 bases between. This CDR3 contains 11 residues. In germline, CDR1 is SNHLY, CDR2 FYNNEI. CDR3 amino acids: CASSESRELFF. CDR3 nucleotides: TGTGCCAGCAGTGAATCCAGGGAGCTGTTTTTT. The variable domain in full, completed from reference TRBV2 and TRBJ2-2, reads EPEVTQTPSHQVTQMGQEVILRCVPISNHLYFYWYRQILGQKVEFLVSFYNNEISEKSEIFDDQFSVERPDGSNFTLKIRSTKLEDSAMYFCASSESRELFFGEGSRLTVL.

The chain carries TRBV19 and TRBJ2-7, with 9 positions matching TRBD2. This CDR3 has 16 residues. Germline loops: CDR1 LNHDA, CDR2 SQIVND (reference sequence). Losses at the gene ends were 6 bases for V and 3 bases for J; bases not matched to a gene: 12. Here the CDR3 reads CASSSSGTRGLYEQYF. The CDR3 nucleotides are TGTGCCAGTAGCTCTAGCGGGACACGAGGGCTCTACGAGCAGTACTTC.

This clonotype was observed many times. The J gene is TRBJ2-1, the V gene TRBV7-2; D call uncertain. In germline, CDR1 is SGHTA, CDR2 FQGNSA. V was trimmed by 8 bases and J by 0 bases, leaving 8 bases between them. The CDR3 contains 13 residues. The CDR3 nucleotides are TGTGCCAGCCGATCCAGCTCCTACAATGAGCAGTTCTTC. Its translation: CASRSSSYNEQFF. The full variable domain, rest sourced from reference TRBV7-2 and TRBJ2-1, is GAGVSQSPSNKVTEKGKDVELRCDPISGHTALYWYRQSLGQGLEFLIYFQGNSAPDKSGLPSDRFSAERTGGSVSTLTIQRTQQEDSAVYLCASRSSSYNEQFFGPGTRLTVL.

Many counts were recorded for this clonotype. This rearrangement joins TRBV10-3 to TRBJ1-6, with a weak D call TRBD1 (6 bases). The CDR3 spans 13 residues. The ends were cut back, 4 bases at V and 7 bases at J, with 8 bases in the middle. The germline gives CDR1 ENHRY, CDR2 SYGVKD. As DNA, the CDR3 is TGTGCCATCAGTGTTGGACAGAATTCACCCCTCCACTTT. It codes for CAISVGQNSPLHF.

This clonotype was seen at least ten times. V gene TRBV6-1 combines with J gene TRBJ1-1; no firm D call. CDR3 size: 17 residues. V was cut by 2 bases and J by 0 bases, with 16 bases left in between. Germline values: CDR1 MNHNS, CDR2 SASEGT. DNA of the CDR3: TGTGCCAGCAGTGAAAGGGTGCAGGCGAGACTGAACACTGAAGCTTTCTTT. Translating it yields CASSERVQARLNTEAFF.

The J gene is TRBJ2-3, the V gene TRBV9; the match to TRBD2 covers 7 bases. Per the germline V gene, CDR1 is SGDLS and CDR2 is YYNGEE. V shed 5 bases and J 2 bases; nucleotides not matched to a gene: 5. This CDR3 is built from 14 residues. The DNA for the CDR3 is TGTGCCAGCAGTACTAGCGCTCACACAGATACGCAGTATTTT. Encoded protein: CASSTSAHTDTQYF. Supplemented by reference TRBV9 and TRBJ2-3, the full variable domain reads DSGVTQTPKHLITATGQRVTLRCSPRSGDLSVYWYQQSLDQGLQFLIQYYNGEERAKGNILERFSAQQFPDLHSELNLSSLELGDSALYFCASSTSAHTDTQYFGPGTRLTVL.

This clonotype was detected ten times or more. Written as DNA, the CDR3 is TGTGCCAGCAGTTCAGCATCTGGCGGGAGGCTCTATGAGCAGTTCTTC. Translating gives CASSSASGGRLYEQFF. V is TRBV12-3 or TRBV12-4 and J is TRBJ2-1, with 8 bases that match TRBD2. The CDR3 contains 16 residues. V dropped 4 bases and J dropped 8; count of bases not matched to a gene: 13.

This clonotype was recorded many times. V usage is TRBV25-1 and J usage is TRBJ2-2, with D perhaps TRBD2 (5 bases). The CDR3 covers 16 residues. Germline assignment: CDR1 MGHDK and CDR2 SYGVNS. Trimming took off 3 bases at V and 3 bases at J, with 14 bases between the two ends. CDR3 in DNA: TGTGCCAGCAGTGACCGGACTTACCCCTACACCGGGGAGCTGTTTTTT. Its protein product is CASSDRTYPYTGELFF.

This chain links TRBV10-3 with TRBJ2-1; TRBD2 matches at 7 bases. CDR1 is ENHRY, CDR2 SYGVKD, per germline. CDR3 length: 15 residues. V lost 3 bases and J lost 3; bases outside the gene matches: 5. DNA for the CDR3: TGTGCCATCAGTGATATGGGGGGGAACTACAATGAGCAGTTCTTC. Protein product: CAISDMGGNYNEQFF.

This clonotype was detected ten times or more. The CDR3 here is CASTLSPGGGTEAFF. CDR3 DNA: TGTGCCAGCACTCTCTCCCCGGGGGGGGGCACTGAAGCTTTCTTT. The chain employs TRBV13 and TRBJ1-1, with a weak D call TRBD1 (5 bases). The V and J ends lost 7 bases and 4 bases respectively, with 19 bases between them. Germline V lookup: CDR1 PRHDT, CDR2 FYEKMQ (reference sequence). This CDR3 is 15 amino acids long.

The chain employs TRBV14 and TRBJ2-3, with TRBD1 matching over 8 bases. The CDR3 covers 17 residues. Germline CDR1 reads SGHDN; CDR2 reads FVKESK. Trimming removed 3 bases from V and 6 bases from J; junction bases left unmatched: 14. The CDR3 DNA is TGTGCCAGCAGCCAGGGACAGGCGCCCCGACCCGCGGATACGCAGTATTTT. Encoded protein: CASSQGQAPRPADTQYF.

This clonotype appeared many times. The J gene is TRBJ1-2, the V gene TRBV27; TRBD1 matches at 9 bases. Looked up from germline, CDR1 is MNHEY and CDR2 is SMNVEV (reference sequence). The CDR3 sequence is 16 residues long. V was clipped by 2 bases and J by 8 bases; unmatched bases: 12. The CDR3 nucleotides read TGTGCCAGCAGTTTAACCGGGACAGGGACGATTCGAGGCTACACCTTC. This sequence encodes CASSLTGTGTIRGYTF.

As regards this clonotype: This may be a read error, as it is one base from a much larger clone. The genes are TRBV30 and TRBJ2-1; 10 nucleotides line up with TRBD2. Germline CDR1 GTSNPN, CDR2 SVGIG (reference sequence). The CDR3 loop spans 12 amino acids. V was pared by 8 bases and J by 6 bases, with 4 bases of the junction left unmatched. CDR3 sequence (DNA): TGTGCCCGGACTAGCGGTGTCAATGAGCAGTTCTTC. Protein: CARTSGVNEQFF. Full variable domain (outside the CDR3, taken from reference TRBV30 and TRBJ2-1): SQTIHQWPATLVQPVGSPLSLECTVEGTSNPNLYWYRQAAGRGLQLLFYSVGIGQISSEVPQNLSASRPQDRQFILSSKKLLLSDSGFYLCARTSGVNEQFFGPGTRLTVL.

This chain joins TRBV7-9 and TRBJ2-7, with TRBD2 identical over 10 bases. The CDR3 is 17 residues long. Looked up from germline, CDR1 is SEHNR and CDR2 is FQNEAQ (reference sequence). The V segment lost 6 bases and the J segment 0 bases; nucleotides outside the gene matches: 11. The DNA for the CDR3 is TGTGCCAGCAGACCTAAACCCGGGACTAGCGACTCCTACGAGCAGTACTTC. Translating it yields CASRPKPGTSDSYEQYF.

The rearrangement links TRBV19 to TRBJ1-1; D perhaps matches TRBD1 (5 bases). Germline values: CDR1 LNHDA, CDR2 SQIVND (reference sequence). The CDR3 loop spans 14 amino acids. V shed 6 bases and J shed 10 bases, with 21 bases lying between them. CDR3 protein: CASRTIGGNSGAFF. Here the CDR3 DNA reads TGTGCCAGTAGGACCATTGGGGGAAATAGCGGAGCTTTCTTT.

This clonotype was detected many times. V usage is TRBV7-8 and J usage is TRBJ2-5, with TRBD2 matching over 8 bases. This CDR3 spans 16 amino acids. CDR1 SGHVS and CDR2 FQNEAQ come from the germline V gene. With 5 bases clipped from V and 4 bases from J, the junction kept 12 bases outside the gene matches. The CDR3 coding sequence is TGTGCCAGCAGCCTCCCAAGCGGGGGCGCAGGAGAGACCCAGTACTTC. This encodes CASSLPSGGAGETQYF.

This clonotype occurred many times. The rearrangement joins TRBV5-1 to TRBJ2-3, with D perhaps matching TRBD1 or TRBD2 (5 bases each). Trimming shortened V by 2 bases and J by 0 bases, and 13 bases separated the two germline ends. CDR3 size: 16 residues. Looked up from germline, CDR1 is SGHRS and CDR2 is YFSETQ. CDR3 sequence reads: CASSFGAGSSTDTQYF. Written as DNA, the CDR3 is TGCGCCAGCAGCTTCGGGGCGGGTTCTAGCACAGATACGCAGTATTTT.

This clonotype was found many times. At one end the junction does not follow the germline gene, possibly because of a read error. The gene calls are TRBV11-3 and TRBJ2-1; TRBD2 matches 10 bases. Germline CDR1 is SGHNT and CDR2 is YENEEA. The CDR3 is 15 residues long. The CDR3 sequence: CASSLAGGTYNEQFF. CDR3 bases: TGTGCCAGCAGTTTAGCGGGAGGTACATACAATGAGCAGTTCTTC.

Ten or more counts support this clonotype. The J gene is TRBJ1-1, the V gene TRBV30; maybe TRBD1 (6 bases). CDR1 and CDR2 (germline): GTSNPN, SVGIG (reference sequence). This CDR3 spans 14 amino acids. V dropped 1 base and J dropped 5 bases, with 14 bases sitting between them. The CDR3 sequence is CAWSAGGLDTEAFF. The CDR3, as DNA: TGTGCCTGGAGTGCCGGGGGCCTGGATACTGAAGCTTTCTTT.

This clonotype was observed at least ten times. The rearrangement links TRBV15 to TRBJ2-7, with D unclear. From germline, CDR1 is LNHNV and CDR2 YYDKDF (reference sequence). V lost 3 bases, J lost 7 bases, and 13 bases lay in between. This CDR3 spans 13 amino acids. CDR3 loop: CATSSEYLGEQYF. CDR3 DNA: TGTGCCACCAGCAGCGAATACCTGGGGGAGCAGTACTTC. The full variable domain, in which reference TRBV15 and TRBJ2-7 provide the parts outside the CDR3, is DAMVIQNPRYQVTQFGKPVTLSCSQTLNHNVMYWYQQKSSQAPKLLFHYYDKDFNNEADTPDNFQSRRPNTSFCFLDIRSPGLGDTAMYLCATSSEYLGEQYFGPGTRLTVT.

In its sample, this clonotype was seen many times. The V call is TRBV12-3 or TRBV12-4, the J call TRBJ2-3; TRBD2 aligns across 9 bases. The CDR3 is made up of 16 amino acids. Unmatched junction bases numbered 12, after V lost 5 bases and J lost 6 bases. The CDR3 DNA reads as TGTGCCAGCAGTCCCCGGACTAGCGCCCCTTCGGATACGCAGTATTTT. Translating it yields CASSPRTSAPSDTQYF.